Sequencing of this T cell receptor (beta chain) was carried out in a study of identical twins. Notes on this clonotype: Antigen specificity is unknown.

Germline loops: CDR1 WSHSY, CDR2 SAAADI. V lost 9 bases, J lost 2 bases, and 6 bases lay in between. The CDR3 consists of 11 residues. Healthy Caucasians supplied all donations. Whole-study findings and limits: Twin-shared out-of-frame alpha sequences were enriched for low generation probability. Conclusions were based on cross-sectional statistical analysis, without following the same donors.

A universal primer site was incorporated via template switching, and the cDNA contained unique molecular identifiers. TCRdb redid the calling of the 5' RACE reads with MiXCR, one entry per CDR3 protein. The sample records more than 200,000 distinct CDR3 sequences, 9.4% being singletons. Sequences were obtained from memory (CD45RO+) T cells sorted from blood. V usage is TRBV10-2 and J usage is TRBJ2-3; D is uncertain. This TCR was recovered from a woman aged 18-29 years in good health. The DNA for the CDR3 is TGCGCCAGTGAGCTCACAGATACGCAGTATTTT. It encodes CASELTDTQYF.